This T cell receptor beta chain was recovered during a study of blood T cell repertoires in COVID-19. Repertoires were generated with immunoSEQ multiplex PCR, while TCRdb's copy carries only in-frame clones and drops some. Of 60,000 to 75,000 clones listed, roughly nine tenths were seen once; the top ten hold around 3.6%. This CDR3 comprises 14 residues. The V gene's germline CDR1 is SGHRS and CDR2 YFSETQ. V was pared by 3 bases and J by 2 bases, with 4 bases of the junction left unmatched. The chain has TRBV5-1 and TRBJ2-7; 8 bases line up with TRBD2. This receptor was taken from a woman in her forties or fifties with COVID-19, enrolled during active disease. The sequencing input was peripheral blood. The CDR3 coding sequence is TGCGCCAGCAGCTACGGCGGGAGGACCTACGAGCAGTACTTC. As protein: CASSYGGRTYEQYF. The entire variable domain, with the rest obtained from reference TRBV5-1 and TRBJ2-7, is as follows: KAGVTQTPRYLIKTRGQQVTLSCSPISGHRSVSWYQQTPGQGLQFLFEYFSETQRNKGNFPGRFSGRQFSNSRSEMNVSTLELGDSALYLCASSYGGRTYEQYFGPGTRLTVT.